The clone carrying this T cell receptor beta chain was observed many times. Its target is unknown. Each CDR3 protein gets one entry after TCRdb re-called the 5' RACE reads with MiXCR. The repertoire holds about 9,300 distinct CDR3 sequences, about 5.9% seen once, with roughly 30% in the top ten. CDR1 is SGHTA and CDR2 is FQGNSA in the germline V gene. The ends lost 1 base at V and 4 bases at J; junction bases unmatched: 4. The length of the CDR3 is 15 residues. The sample comes from a study of spatial heterogeneity in lung cancer. Study-level results: Counts of expanded intratumoral alpha and beta TCRs tracked tumor mutation counts.

Time point of the sample: sample taken at primary tumor resection. The TCR originated in a male donor with early-stage non-small cell lung cancer. The sample here was lung tumor tissue, taken at surgery. The chain couples TRBV7-2 to TRBJ1-1; 9 bases are a match to TRBD1. The CDR3 DNA reads TGTGCCAGCAGCTTAGGTACAGGGGGCAGCACTGAAGCTTTCTTT. Translating gives CASSLGTGGSTEAFF.